The clone carrying this T cell receptor beta chain has a single count. Its cognate antigen is unknown. V trimming: 5 bases; J trimming: 3 bases; junction bases outside the gene matches: 9. Germline V gene lookup returns CDR1 SEHNR and CDR2 FQNEAQ (reference sequence). The CDR3 extends over 16 amino acids. Naive CD8 cells were CD45RO-negative, positively selected for CCR7, excluding terminally differentiated effector memory CD45RA+ cells. The data originate from a study of shared clonotypes between healthy human individuals. Study information: A few men and a couple of women, aged 18 to 49, were donors. Study-level points and caveats: Several donors held about 5% of naive CD4 clonotypes in common. The genetic and exposure-history diversity represented was limited by few donors.

In the original processing: ImmunoSEQ output held junction-only sequences without quality scores, so filtering differed. TCRdb's copy holds only in-frame clones and misses some; the assay was immunoSEQ multiplex PCR. V, J and clone size were drawn from that table, and D and trimming were deduced from the DNA. The sample lists about 680,000 clones; just over 90% were seen once. The clonotype comes from a young man in good health. Sequencing was done on a sample of naive CD8+ T cells sorted from blood. The V gene is TRBV7-9, the J gene TRBJ2-7, with 11 bases identical to TRBD2. The CDR3: CASSPTTSGTYYEQYF. The DNA of the CDR3 is TGTGCCAGCAGCCCTACGACTAGCGGGACATACTACGAGCAGTACTTC. Together with reference TRBV7-9 and TRBJ2-7, the CDR3 gives the full variable domain: DTGVSQNPRHKITKRGQNVTFRCDPISEHNRLYWYRQTLGQGPEFLTYFQNEAQLEKSRLLSDRFSAERPKGSFSTLEIQRTEQGDSAMYLCASSPTTSGTYYEQYFGPGTRLTVT.